This T cell receptor beta chain was documented in a study of response to subunit inactivated influenza vaccine. Worth noting for this clonotype: The antigen is not known.

The germline V and J ends were trimmed by 0 bases and 4 bases, with 11 bases remaining between them. The CDR3 is 14 amino acids. The germline V gene has CDR1 SGDLS and CDR2 YYNGEE. TCRdb fed the RT-PCR reads into MiXCR, producing one record per CDR3 protein. The table lists 490,000 or so distinct CDR3 sequences, about 8% of them singletons. Overall study results and limits: Few additional T cells are recruited per seasonal influenza vaccination, authors suggested.

The chain employs TRBV9 and TRBJ2-7, with D possibly TRBD1 on 6 matching bases. Sequences were derived from PBMCs from blood, sampled about 24 months after vaccination. The TCR sequence derives from a man in his fifties or sixties who received an inactivated influenza vaccine. The CDR3 nucleotides read TGTGCCAGCAGCGTAGGGGACAAAGATTACGAGCAGTACTTC. Translating it yields CASSVGDKDYEQYF. The variable domain in full, completed from reference TRBV9 and TRBJ2-7, reads DSGVTQTPKHLITATGQRVTLRCSPRSGDLSVYWYQQSLDQGLQFLIQYYNGEERAKGNILERFSAQQFPDLHSELNLSSLELGDSALYFCASSVGDKDYEQYFGPGTRLTVT.